This is a list of T cell receptor beta chains from one sample in a study of blood T cell repertoires in COVID-19. Sequencing used immunoSEQ multiplex PCR; TCRdb keeps in-frame clones, though not all of them. The sample includes about 80,000 clones, over 80% of them seen just once. Sequencing used peripheral blood. These receptor sequences come from a human donor in a cohort sampled during active COVID-19. Each CDR3 is given with its conserved first and last residue. The order of the fields is CDR3 DNA, CDR3 protein, D gene, clone size, J gene, V gene. The D gene is left open where the match is weak. Expanded clones are given a class, and other clones once, few, many or no size at all.

TGTGCCAGCAGTACACAGGGTTCGCCCTACAATGAGCAGTTCTTC CASSTQGSPYNEQFF . . TRBJ2-1 TRBV6-5
TGTGCCAGCAGCCAAGAACGGACTAGACGGGGCGCAGAGACCCAGTACTTC CASSQERTRRGAETQYF TRBD2 . TRBJ2-5 TRBV3-1/TRBV3-2
TGTGCCAGCAGTGAAGTGCGACAGGGAAATGGCTACACCTTC CASSEVRQGNGYTF TRBD1 . TRBJ1-2 TRBV6-1
TGTGCCAGCAGCTCCGGAGGGGGGGCAGGAGGAAACACCATATATTTT CASSSGGGAGGNTIYF . . TRBJ1-3 TRBV3-1/TRBV3-2
TGTGCCAGTAGTATAGGGACAGGGGGTCAGCCCCAGCATTTT CASSIGTGGQPQHF TRBD1 . TRBJ1-5 TRBV19
TGCGCCAGCAGCTTGGAGGGGGGGAGCCACGAGCAGTACTTC CASSLEGGSHEQYF . . TRBJ2-7 TRBV5-1
TGTGCCAGCAGCCAAACTAGCGGGAGGGGCAATGAGCAGTTCTTC CASSQTSGRGNEQFF TRBD2 few TRBJ2-1 TRBV3-1/TRBV3-2
TGTGCCAGCAGCCCGGGACTAGCGGGAGATAAAGATACGCAGTATTTT CASSPGLAGDKDTQYF TRBD2 . TRBJ2-3 TRBV7-3
TGTGCCAGTAGTATAAGTCAGTACAATGAGCAGTTCTTC CASSISQYNEQFF . . TRBJ2-1 TRBV19
TGTGCCAGCAGCGCGACTAGCGGGGGCATCGGCACAGATACGCAGTATTTT CASSATSGGIGTDTQYF TRBD2 . TRBJ2-3 TRBV5-4
TGCGCCAGCAGCTCATACGGGACAGTGCGTGCAACTAATGAAAAACTGTTTTTT CASSSYGTVRATNEKLFF TRBD1 . TRBJ1-4 TRBV5-1
TGTGCCAGTAGTAACGCGGGACTAGCCAACCGGTACGAGCAGTACTTC CASSNAGLANRYEQYF TRBD2 . TRBJ2-7 TRBV19
TGTGCCAGCAGATTACAGGGAGTATACGAGCAGTACTTC CASRLQGVYEQYF . . TRBJ2-7 TRBV5-6
TGTGCCAGCAGCTCCGGGACAGGGAACACCGGGGAGCTGTTTTTT CASSSGTGNTGELFF TRBD1 . TRBJ2-2 TRBV11-3
TGTGCCAGCAGCTTCGGACAGTTGAATGAGCAGTTCTTC CASSFGQLNEQFF . . TRBJ2-1 TRBV28
TGTGCCAGCAGTTCCCCGGGACAGGGAATGAGGGAAAAACTGTTTTTT CASSSPGQGMREKLFF TRBD1 . TRBJ1-4 TRBV28
TGTGCCAGCAGCTTAGGACAGGGCCACCAGCCCCAGCATTTT CASSLGQGHQPQHF TRBD1 . TRBJ1-5 TRBV7-9
TGTGCCAGCAGTTTCGCCGCCCTGAGCGCAGATACGCAGTATTTT CASSFAALSADTQYF . . TRBJ2-3 TRBV28
TGTGCCAGCAGCTCACAGGGGGAGGTTGAAGCTTTCTTT CASSSQGEVEAFF TRBD1 . TRBJ1-1 TRBV11-2
TGCGCCAGCAGCAGGACAGTTAACACCGGGGAGCTGTTTTTT CASSRTVNTGELFF . . TRBJ2-2 TRBV5-1
TGTGCCAGCGGAGGTGAAAAACTGTTTTTT CASGGEKLFF . . TRBJ1-4 TRBV28
TGTGCCAGTAGTATGGCCGGGACAGGGGGCGAGCAGTACTTC CASSMAGTGGEQYF TRBD1 . TRBJ2-7 TRBV19
TGTGCCAGCAGCAGCCAAGGGACAGCCGGGGGACGGGCCCAGTACTTC CASSSQGTAGGRAQYF . . TRBJ2-5 TRBV7-2
TGCGCCAGCCGACAGGGGGGCTCAGATACGCAGTATTTT CASRQGGSDTQYF TRBD1 . TRBJ2-3 TRBV5-1
TGTGCCAGCAGCCATTCCGGGACAGGGACCTTTAGCACTGAAGCTTTCTTT CASSHSGTGTFSTEAFF TRBD1 . TRBJ1-1 TRBV7-8
TGTGCCAGCGGCACCTGGACAGGTCGACGGCAGGCAGATACGCAGTATTTT CASGTWTGRRQADTQYF TRBD1 . TRBJ2-3 TRBV5-4
TGTGCCAGCAGCAATAGAGGGATATCCTACGAGCAGTACTTC CASSNRGISYEQYF . . TRBJ2-7 TRBV21-1
TGTGCCAGCAGCTTAGAATTAATGACTAGCGCCTCCACCGGGGAGCTGTTTTTT CASSLELMTSASTGELFF TRBD2 . TRBJ2-2 TRBV7-7
TGCGCCAGCAAAGTGGCAGGGGTGGATACGCAGTATTTT CASKVAGVDTQYF . once TRBJ2-3 TRBV5-1
TGTGCCACCAGCAGATCCTCCGGGACAGGGTCCTACGAGCAGTACTTC CATSRSSGTGSYEQYF TRBD1 . TRBJ2-7 TRBV15
TGTGCCAGCAGCCCCGGACAGGCGGGCTCCTATAATTCACCCCTCCACTTT CASSPGQAGSYNSPLHF TRBD1 . TRBJ1-6 TRBV5-6
TGTGCCACCAGCAGAGCCGGACAGGGCGGGAATCAGCCCCAGCATTTT CATSRAGQGGNQPQHF TRBD1 . TRBJ1-5 TRBV15
TGTGCCAGCAGCTTGAGGTCCCTAGCGGGTGAGCAGTTCTTC CASSLRSLAGEQFF TRBD2 few TRBJ2-1 TRBV5-4
TGCGCCAGCAGCCAAGCCCGACTAGCGGGAGTTGGTCAAGAGACCCAGTACTTC CASSQARLAGVGQETQYF TRBD2 . TRBJ2-5 TRBV4-1
TGTGCCAGCAGCTTGGCCGAGCTCATGAACACTGAAGCTTTCTTT CASSLAELMNTEAFF . . TRBJ1-1 TRBV5-4
TGTGCCTGGAAAAGTGGGGGCCCAGATACGCAGTATTTT CAWKSGGPDTQYF . medium-sized TRBJ2-3 TRBV30
TGTGCCAGTAGTAGGACAGGGGATAACTCTGGAAACACCATATATTTT CASSRTGDNSGNTIYF TRBD1 few TRBJ1-3 TRBV19
TGTGCCAGCAGTTTACAAGGGGACACTGAAGCTTTCTTT CASSLQGDTEAFF . . TRBJ1-1 TRBV12-3/TRBV12-4
TGTGCCAGCAGCTTACTCGGGAGGGGGGCTCCCTACGAGCAGTACTTC CASSLLGRGAPYEQYF TRBD2 once TRBJ2-7 TRBV13
TGTGCCAGCAGCGCCCAGGGCGGGGCCTCCTACAATGAGCAGTTCTTC CASSAQGGASYNEQFF . . TRBJ2-1 TRBV7-2
TGTGCCAGCAGTGCTCGGACAGCCAGAAATCAGCCCCAGCATTTT CASSARTARNQPQHF . . TRBJ1-5 TRBV28
TGTGCCAGCAGCGCCCGGGACAGGCCGATGAACACTGAAGCTTTCTTT CASSARDRPMNTEAFF TRBD1 few TRBJ1-1 TRBV11-2
TGCGCCAGCAGTGGTAAAGGGGCCGAGCAGTACTTC CASSGKGAEQYF . once TRBJ2-7 TRBV10-1
TGTGCCAGTAGTATGATCGTACTAGCGTACAATGAGCAGTTCTTC CASSMIVLAYNEQFF TRBD2 . TRBJ2-1 TRBV19